This T cell receptor (beta chain) was obtained from a study of blood T cell repertoires in COVID-19. The wider study: T cells, B-cell-depleted T cells, or PBMCs provided the cDNA or gDNA that served as material.

Sequencing was performed with immunoSEQ multiplex PCR; in TCRdb, only in-frame clones are kept and a portion is missing. Of 240,000 or so clones listed, approximately 83% are singletons. Trimming removed 6 bases at V and 1 base at J, with 16 bases between. This CDR3 has 15 amino acids. Per the germline V gene, CDR1 is MNHEY and CDR2 is SMNVEV (reference sequence). This TCR came from a woman aged 80 or over with acute or convalescent COVID-19. Source material: peripheral blood. The V and J genes are TRBV27 and TRBJ2-7, with a tentative D call TRBD1 (5 bases). In DNA, the CDR3 is TGTGCCAGCAGCAATAGGGCAGGGCTGTCCTACGAGCAGTACTTC. Residues: CASSNRAGLSYEQYF.